These 28 T cell receptor beta chains were all obtained from the same sample, sequenced in a study of tumor-infiltrating lymphocytes in primary liver carcinoma. From approximately 450 ng total RNA, TCR beta cDNA was generated with a primer in the constant region. For TCR beta, libraries were produced by three nested multiplex PCR rounds using slightly modified ARM-PCR. Researchers ran the first two PCR rounds for approximately 10 cycles each with TRBV1-TRBV30 forward primers and a C-beta reverse primer. TCRdb re-called the multiplex PCR reads through MiXCR, storing one row per CDR3 protein. The profile shows roughly 120,000 distinct CDR3 sequences, around 64% of them singletons. The study co-extracted DNA and RNA from around 20-30 mg of unsorted bulk tissue. The sequenced sample was liver tumor tissue from sampling region 3. Subset here: tumor region T3, left-lateral pole. The receptors come from a woman aged 60-75 years with primary liver carcinoma and hepatitis B virus infection.

This clonotype appeared once. The junction and the germline gene differ at one end; a read error may be behind it. CDR3 sequence reads: CASSPRVRGTEALF. The DNA for the CDR3 is TGCGCCAGTAGCCCCAGGGTACGTGGCACTGAAGCTCTCTTT. The V call is TRBV4-1, the J call TRBJ1-1, with D tentatively TRBD1 (5 bases). Germline lookup yields CDR1 MGHRA and CDR2 YSYEKL. The CDR3 is 14 amino acids.

As for this clonotype: A clone one base away is much larger, so this may be a read error. This chain links TRBV13 with TRBJ2-7, with TRBD1 matching 7 bases. V shed 5 bases and J 4 bases; nucleotides not matched to a gene: 8. Per germline, CDR1 PRHDT and CDR2 FYEKMQ (reference sequence). There are 14 residues in the CDR3. In nucleotides, the CDR3 is TGTGCCAGCAGCGAGGACAGGAAAGCTTACGAGCAGTACTTC. As protein: CASSEDRKAYEQYF.

This clonotype has only a few counts. This may arise from a read error, as a much more abundant clone is one base away. The chain combines TRBV29-1 with TRBJ2-7, with D possibly being TRBD1 or TRBD2 (5 bases each). The CDR3 loop spans 12 amino acids. The germline V gene encodes CDR1 SQVTM and CDR2 ANQGSEA. Between the trimmed V and J ends, which lost 5 bases and 2 bases, there was a span of 10 bases. CDR3: CSVWGTPYEQYF. DNA for the CDR3: TGCAGCGTTTGGGGGACCCCCTACGAGCAGTACTTC.

This clonotype was observed once. Mismatch with germline at one junction end may stem from a read error. This chain joins TRBV5-8 and TRBJ2-3, with TRBD2 identical over 13 bases. The CDR3 covers 18 residues. The germline V gene has CDR1 SGHTS and CDR2 YDEGEE. The CDR3 nucleotides read TGTGCCGGCAGCCCCGGACTAGCGGGGGCACCTCGCACAGATACGCAGTATTTT. This translates into CAGSPGLAGAPRTDTQYF.

In the case of this clonotype: One base away lies a much larger clone, so this may be a sequencing read error. The chain recombines TRBV21-1 with TRBJ1-1. TRBV21-1 is assigned pseudogene status. The CDR3 length is 18 residues. The CDR3 here is CASYFSFGGREENTEAFF. The CDR3 DNA is TGTGCCAGCTACTTTTCTTTCGGGGGCCGGGAGGAGAACACTGAAGCTTTCTTT.

On this clonotype: A read error may be the cause here, since a much bigger clone is one base away. The rearrangement joins TRBV7-9 to TRBJ2-7; 7 bases map to TRBD2. After removal of 6 bases from V and 2 bases from J, the junction contained 10 bases not matched to a gene. The germline CDR1 and CDR2 sequences are SEHNR and FQNEAQ (reference sequence). The CDR3 contains 15 residues. The CDR3 loop reads CASRPHQRGAYEQYF. The CDR3, as DNA: TGTGCCAGCAGGCCCCACCAGCGGGGAGCCTACGAGCAGTACTTC.

In the case of this clonotype: Without the conserved terminal phenylalanine or tryptophan, this CDR3 likely stems from a read error. This chain joins TRBV30 and TRBJ1-6; TRBD1 is a possible D gene (5 bases). Trimming cost V 0 bases and J 6 bases, with 6 bases left between them. The CDR3 totals 13 residues. Germline assignment: CDR1 GTSNPN and CDR2 SVGIG (reference sequence). The CDR3 coding sequence is TGTGCCTGGAGTGTTCAGGGTAATTCACCCCTCCACCTT. Translation gives CAWSVQGNSPLHL.

The chain joins TRBV28 to TRBJ2-3; 11 bases line up with TRBD1. CDR3 length equals 15 residues. The germline V gene has CDR1 MDHEN and CDR2 SYDVKM. The J segment lost 4 bases and the V segment lost 6 bases, leaving 6 bases of the junction unmatched. The CDR3, as DNA: TGTGCCAGCAGCACCCCGGGACAGGGGGCAGATACGCAGTATTTT. Translating gives CASSTPGQGADTQYF.

This clonotype was seen only once. The chain recombines TRBV7-9 with TRBJ2-7, with D maybe TRBD2 (6 bases). The length of the CDR3 is 17 residues. CDR1 and CDR2 (germline): SEHNR, FQNEAQ (reference sequence). Trimming cost V 4 bases and J 5 bases, with 24 bases left between them. In DNA, the CDR3 is TGTGCCAGCAGCTCGAACCGCAGACTAGTGGGAGGCCACGAGCAGTACTTC. Translating it yields CASSSNRRLVGGHEQYF.

V gene TRBV10-2 combines with J gene TRBJ2-2, with D unclear. CDR3 length: 13 amino acids. Germline CDR1 reads WSHSY; CDR2 reads SAAADI. CDR3 loop: CTSSDRTTRKLFF. CDR3 bases: TGCACGAGCAGTGACCGTACCACCCGGAAGCTGTTTTTT.

There are a few counts of this clonotype. This chain joins TRBV28 and TRBJ2-1, with D perhaps matching TRBD2 (6 bases). This CDR3 region has 15 residues. V lost 7 bases to trimming and J lost 5 bases, with 18 bases between them. Germline CDR1 and CDR2: MDHEN and SYDVKM. This chain's CDR3 is CASIRGGTINNEQFF. The CDR3 DNA is TGTGCCAGCATCAGAGGCGGGACCATTAACAATGAGCAGTTCTTC.

Within the sample, this clonotype is medium-sized. The chain joins TRBV11-1 to TRBJ2-1; 13 bases align to TRBD2. Germline CDR1 SGHAT, CDR2 FQDESV (reference sequence). Trimming at V came to 3 bases and at J to 5 bases, leaving 1 base not matched to a gene. There are 15 residues in the CDR3. CDR3: CASSFGLAGDNEQFF. The CDR3, as DNA: TGTGCCAGCAGCTTCGGACTAGCGGGAGACAATGAGCAGTTCTTC. Based on the CDR3 plus reference TRBV11-1 and TRBJ2-1, the full variable domain is EAEVAQSPRYKITEKSQAVAFWCDPISGHATLYWYRQILGQGPELLVQFQDESVVDDSQLPKDRFSAERLKGVDSTLKIQPAELGDSAMYLCASSFGLAGDNEQFFGPGTRLTVL.

With regard to this clonotype: This may come from a read error, since a much larger clone is one base off. This sequence joins TRBV6-5 and TRBJ1-5; D remains ambiguous. Germline CDR1 MNHEY, CDR2 SVGAGI. The V gene lost 5 bases and the J gene lost 2 bases, with 13 bases spanning the gap. The CDR3 is 15 amino acids. CDR3 nucleotides: TGTGCCAGCAGTCCTTGGTACGGACGCAATCAGCCCCAGCATTTT. Amino acids: CASSPWYGRNQPQHF.

As to this clonotype: A much more abundant neighbour one base away suggests this may be a read error. The gene calls are TRBV5-6 and TRBJ2-1; the match to TRBD2 covers 8 bases. Germline values: CDR1 SGHDT, CDR2 YYEEEE. The CDR3 is made up of 16 amino acids. Trimming removed 2 bases from V and 7 bases from J; junction bases left unmatched: 11. The CDR3 nucleotides read TGTGCCAGCAGCTTAAACCCTAGCGGGCGTCCTAATGAGCAGTTCTTC. Its protein is CASSLNPSGRPNEQFF. The variable domain in full, completed from reference TRBV5-6 and TRBJ2-1, reads DAGVTQSPTHLIKTRGQQVTLRCSPKSGHDTVSWYQQALGQGPQFIFQYYEEEERQRGNFPDRFSGHQFPNYSSELNVNALLLGDSALYLCASSLNPSGRPNEQFFGPGTRLTVL.

With respect to this clonotype: A much larger clone differs from this one at a single base, so this may be a read error. CDR3 sequence (DNA): TGTGCCAGCAGATCCTATGCTGGGACTGAAGCTTTCTTT. It is translated as CASRSYAGTEAFF. The rearrangement uses TRBV14 and TRBJ1-1; D is undetermined. Trimming took off 6 bases at V and 5 bases at J, with 13 bases between the two ends. The CDR3 sequence is 13 residues long. Germline CDR1 is SGHDN and CDR2 is FVKESK.

For this clonotype: This may be a read error: a much more frequent sequence differs by one nucleotide. V usage is TRBV28 and J usage is TRBJ1-5, with unresolved D. CDR1 and CDR2 (germline): MDHEN, SYDVKM. V lost 2 bases to trimming and J lost 5 bases, with 7 bases between them. The CDR3 extends over 13 amino acids. The CDR3 DNA reads as TGTGCCAGCAGTTTAGAAAGCGATCAGCCCCAGCATTTT. The encoded protein is CASSLESDQPQHF.

This clonotype was seen once. A much bigger clone sits one base away, suggesting this may be a read error. The chain carries TRBV14 and TRBJ2-1; D is perhaps TRBD2 (6 bases). The CDR3 has 16 amino acids. Germline lookup yields CDR1 SGHDN and CDR2 FVKESK. DNA of the CDR3: TGTGCCAGCAGCCACTCCGCGGTCAGGACTAACAATGAGCAGTCCTTC. Its translation is CASSHSAVRTNNEQSF.

As to this clonotype: The junction does not match germline at one end; this may be a read error. The chain has TRBV28 and TRBJ1-2; no firm D call. From germline, CDR1 is MDHEN and CDR2 SYDVKM. The CDR3 extends over 13 amino acids. The CDR3 nucleotides are TGTGCCAGCAGTTTAAGCGGGCCGTATGACTACACCTTC. Its translation is CASSLSGPYDYTF.

With respect to this clonotype: This may come from a read error, since a much larger clone is one base off. The chain is built from TRBV12-3 or TRBV12-4 and TRBJ2-1, with D unresolved. The CDR3 extends over 14 amino acids. This CDR3 reads CACSGRSSYNEQFF. As DNA, the CDR3 is TGTGCCTGCAGTGGACGGAGCTCCTACAATGAGCAGTTCTTC.

With respect to this clonotype: A much larger clone lies one base from this, so it may be a read error. The rearrangement uses TRBV5-1 and TRBJ1-1; TRBD1 agrees at 7 bases. CDR3 size: 15 residues. Germline CDR1 SGHRS, CDR2 YFSETQ. The CDR3 DNA reads TGCGCCAACAGCTCGGCCAACAGGGGTGTCTCTGAAGCTTTCTTT. Protein sequence: CANSSANRGVSEAFF. The whole variable domain, filled in from reference TRBV5-1 and TRBJ1-1, reads KAGVTQTPRYLIKTRGQQVTLSCSPISGHRSVSWYQQTPGQGLQFLFEYFSETQRNKGNFPGRFSGRQFSNSRSEMNVSTLELGDSALYLCANSSANRGVSEAFFGQGTRLTVV.

A remark on this clonotype: One junction end does not reproduce the germline sequence, and a read error may be involved. Here the CDR3 DNA reads TGTGCCATCACACCTGAGGAGAATCAGCCTCAGCATTTT. Its translation is CAITPEENQPQHF. The V gene is TRBV6-5, the J gene TRBJ1-5; the D is unclear. The CDR3 length is 13 residues. From germline, CDR1 is MNHEY and CDR2 SVGAGI.

About this clonotype: The conserved phenylalanine or tryptophan normally closing the CDR3 is absent here, so this likely arose from a read error. The rearrangement joins TRBV11-3 to TRBJ2-3; D not certain. The CDR3 spans 14 residues. The germline CDR1 and CDR2 sequences are SGHNT and YENEEA. The CDR3 loop is CAGSFRISTDTQYV. CDR3 nucleotides: TGTGCCGGCAGCTTCAGGATTAGCACAGATACGCAGTATGTT.

Ten or more counts support this clonotype. The chain employs TRBV29-1 and TRBJ2-1, with D perhaps TRBD2 (5 bases). Trimming shortened V by 0 bases and J by 7 bases, and 16 bases separated the two germline ends. CDR3 length: 15 residues. The germline gives CDR1 SQVTM, CDR2 ANQGSEA. The CDR3 sequence is CSVEDGIVMGNEQFF. Here the CDR3 DNA reads TGCAGCGTTGAAGACGGGATTGTCATGGGGAATGAGCAGTTCTTC.

The chain is built from TRBV4-2 and TRBJ2-1; 8 bases agree with TRBD2. CDR3 size: 14 residues. Germline V lookup: CDR1 LGHNA, CDR2 YNFKEQ. The CDR3 DNA follows: TGTATCAGCAGCCAGCCGACTAGCGACAATGAGCAGTTCTTC. It yields the protein CISSQPTSDNEQFF.

The chain combines TRBV24-1 with TRBJ2-1, with 9 bases that match TRBD1. CDR1 and CDR2 from the germline V gene are KGHDR and SFDVKD. There are 17 residues in the CDR3. Trimming removed 3 bases from V and 9 bases from J; junction bases left unmatched: 14. CDR3 sequence reads: CATSDTRPGQGSAEQFF. Here the CDR3 DNA reads TGTGCCACCAGTGATACCCGGCCGGGACAGGGATCAGCTGAGCAGTTCTTC.

As for this clonotype: No conserved phenylalanine or tryptophan is present at the end of the CDR3, so a read error is the likely explanation. The V and J genes are TRBV24-1 and TRBJ2-5; D is undetermined. This CDR3 comprises 15 residues. The V end was cut by 4 bases, the J end by 2 bases, with 13 bases between. Germline V gives CDR1 KGHDR, CDR2 SFDVKD. DNA for the CDR3: TGTGCCACCAGTGACCTGAGCACAGATCAAGAGACCCAGTACTAC. It encodes CATSDLSTDQETQYY.

Concerning this clonotype: Being one base from a much bigger clone, this may be a read error. This chain links TRBV28 with TRBJ1-5; no clear D gene. Germline V gene sequence: CDR1 MDHEN, CDR2 SYDVKM. The CDR3 runs 15 residues. The CDR3, as DNA: TGTGTCAGCAGTTTCCTGGACGGGCGGAATCAGCCCCAGCATTTT. Protein sequence: CVSSFLDGRNQPQHF.

In its sample, this clonotype was seen many times. The chain employs TRBV30 and TRBJ1-2; D remains ambiguous. Trimming cost V 0 bases and J 1 base, with 6 bases left between them. Germline V gene data show CDR1 as GTSNPN and CDR2 as SVGIG (reference sequence). The CDR3 runs 13 residues. In nucleotides, the CDR3 is TGTGCCTGGAGTGTACGAAGTAACTATGGCTACACCTTC. Amino acids: CAWSVRSNYGYTF.